These T cell receptor beta chains were read from a single sample in a study of CD8 T cells in Susac syndrome. TCRdb recomputed calls from the immunoSEQ multiplex PCR reads with MiXCR, one row per CDR3 protein. The profile shows roughly 200,000 distinct CDR3 sequences, over 85% of them singletons. Sample: CD4+ T cells from PBMCs. These receptors came from a human donor in good health. Each CDR3 is given with its conserved first and last residue. The D gene is left open where the match is weak. Where a row states a size, it is once, few, many or the class of an expanded clone; other rows omit it.

>TRBV29-1|once|TRBJ1-1|-
TGCAGCGCCCGAGAGGGGGGCCCGAACACTGAAGCTTTCTTT
CSAREGGPNTEAFF
>TRBV30|once|TRBJ1-2|-
TGTGCCTGGAGTGTAAGGGCAGGGAGAGGCTACACCTTC
CAWSVRAGRGYTF
>TRBV6-1|-|TRBJ2-7|-
TGTGCCAGCAGTGAGGTGGGCCTCTCTAACTACGAGCAGTACTTC
CASSEVGLSNYEQYF
>TRBV20-1|-|TRBJ2-2|-
TGCAGTGCAACAAAGATCGCCCTCGGCGGGGAGCTGTTTTTT
CSATKIALGGELFF
>TRBV7-9|-|TRBJ1-2|-
TGTACCAGCAGCCAACAGCCCTCTTACGACTATGGCTACACCTTC
CTSSQQPSYDYGYTF
>TRBV30|-|TRBJ2-5|-
TGTGCCTGGAGTCCGCGGTCGGAGACCCAGTACTTC
CAWSPRSETQYF
>TRBV20-1|-|TRBJ1-5|-
TGCAGTGCTGGCGGGACATCGGGACGACAGCCCCAGCATTTT
CSAGGTSGRQPQHF
>TRBV11-2|once|TRBJ2-1|-
TGTGCCAGCAGGGTGGATGTGGATGAGCAGTTCTTC
CASRVDVDEQFF
>TRBV3-1|-|TRBJ1-1|-
TGTGCCAGCAGCCAGGGATACCGGACGTCTGGGTTACCTGAAGCTTTCTTT
CASSQGYRTSGLPEAFF
>TRBV29-1|-|TRBJ1-5|-
TGCAGCGTTGGAGGTGATACCGGCAATCAGCCCCAGCATTTT
CSVGGDTGNQPQHF
>TRBV3-1|-|TRBJ2-1|-
TGTGCCAGCACCTGGGGGGGCATCCGAGGTAATGAGCAGTTCTTC
CASTWGGIRGNEQFF
>TRBV4-3|once|TRBJ2-5|-
TGCGCCAGCAGCCAAGATATATCCGGTCAGGAGACCCAGTACTTC
CASSQDISGQETQYF
>TRBV6-2/TRBV6-3|-|TRBJ1-2|-
TGTGCCAGCAGTCCAATTATGGGCTACACCTTC
CASSPIMGYTF
>TRBV5-1|-|TRBJ2-5|-
TGCGCCAGCAGCTTTTCGGGGGGCAGGGAGACCCAGTACTTC
CASSFSGGRETQYF
>TRBV27|-|TRBJ2-5|-
TGTGCCAGCAGTGTGGTGGAGCAAGAGACCCAGTACTTC
CASSVVEQETQYF
>TRBV24-1|-|TRBJ2-1|-
TGTGCCACCAGTGATTTGCGTCAGTACAATGAGCAGTTCTTC
CATSDLRQYNEQFF
>TRBV4-3|-|TRBJ2-7|-
TGCGCCAGCAGCCAAGGGCCTTCAGGGTATTTCGAGCAGTACTTC
CASSQGPSGYFEQYF
>TRBV2|-|TRBJ1-1|TRBD1
TGTGCCAGTTTGACAGGGGTGAACACTGAAGCTTTCTTT
CASLTGVNTEAFF
>TRBV12-3/TRBV12-4|once|TRBJ1-5|-
TGTGCCAGCATGTGGACAGATAATCAGCCCCAGCATTTT
CASMWTDNQPQHF
>TRBV27|-|TRBJ2-3|-
TGTGCCAGCAGTTTAATGGCAGCGCTTAGCACAGATACGCAGTATTTT
CASSLMAALSTDTQYF
>TRBV20-1|-|TRBJ2-3|TRBD2
TGCAGTGCTAGGGGCGGGGGGCATGGAGATACGCAGTATTTT
CSARGGGHGDTQYF
>TRBV15|-|TRBJ1-1|-
TGTGCCACCAGCCTAACCAGGTGGGACACTGAAGCTTTCTTT
CATSLTRWDTEAFF
>TRBV6-1|-|TRBJ2-1|-
TGTGCCAGCAGTGACTCTTACAATGAGCAGTTCTTC
CASSDSYNEQFF
>TRBV3-1|-|TRBJ2-1|-
TGTGCCAGCAGCCCCAAGGTCCGGGCTGAGCAGTTCTTC
CASSPKVRAEQFF
>TRBV7-9|-|TRBJ2-5|TRBD1
TGTGCCAGCAGTTACAGGGGGCGCGAGACCCAGTACTTC
CASSYRGRETQYF
>TRBV20-1|-|TRBJ2-7|-
TGCAGTGCTATCCCCCCCGCTGGTACCTACGAGCAGTACTTC
CSAIPPAGTYEQYF
>TRBV9|-|TRBJ1-5|-
TGTGCCAGCAGCCCAACCGCGGGGGGCCAGCCCCAGCATTTT
CASSPTAGGQPQHF
>TRBV10-3|-|TRBJ1-2|-
TGTGCCACAGCCGGACGAACAGGCGGGCCTGTGAATGGCTACACCTTC
CATAGRTGGPVNGYTF
>TRBV3-1|once|TRBJ1-1|-
TGTGCCAGCAGCCCCAGATCGAACACTGAAGCTTTCTTT
CASSPRSNTEAFF
>TRBV20-1|-|TRBJ2-1|-
TGCAGTGCGGAACAGGCTCGGAGCTCCTACAATGAGCAGTTCTTC
CSAEQARSSYNEQFF
>TRBV6-2/TRBV6-3|-|TRBJ2-3|-
TGTGCCAGCAGTTACGGATCCACAACGCAGTATTTT
CASSYGSTTQYF
>TRBV27|-|TRBJ2-1|TRBD2
TGTGCCAGCAGTTTGTACGCCCCGACTAGCGGGCTGTACAATGAGCAGTTCTTC
CASSLYAPTSGLYNEQFF
>TRBV9|-|TRBJ2-6|-
TGTGCCAGCAGCGTTACAGGGAGCCCTGGGGCCAACGTCCTGACTTTC
CASSVTGSPGANVLTF
>TRBV7-2|many|TRBJ2-5|-
TGTGCCAGCAGCTTACAGGGGGAGACCCAGTACTTC
CASSLQGETQYF